The 25 T cell receptor beta chains in this list originate from one sample, sequenced in a study of cytomegalovirus exposure and HLA in healthy donors. Researchers ran the PCR with 60 Vbeta and 13 Jbeta primers. Clones were sequenced by immunoSEQ multiplex PCR, and TCRdb holds only the in-frame ones, with some missing. The sample table sets out around 110,000 clones. The sequenced sample consisted of PBMCs. Source of these receptors: a man aged 35 to 55 in good health and CMV-seropositive.

This rearrangement joins TRBV6-5 to TRBJ2-5, with D perhaps TRBD2 (6 bases). The CDR3 is made up of 12 amino acids. Germline V gene data show CDR1 as MNHEY and CDR2 as SVGAGI. V dropped 8 bases and J dropped 5 bases, with 12 bases sitting between them. The CDR3 region is CASLGRSETQYF. As DNA, the CDR3 is TGTGCCAGCCTCGGGAGATCGGAGACCCAGTACTTC.

With respect to this clone: Distinct nucleotide sequences in the sample also encode this CDR3. The chain employs TRBV29-1 and TRBJ1-2; D gene ambiguous. The V gene's germline CDR1 is SQVTM and CDR2 ANQGSEA. The ends were cut back, 1 base at V and 2 bases at J, with 5 bases in the middle. CDR3 size: 12 residues. The CDR3 is CSVEAGNYGYTF. The CDR3 nucleotides are TGCAGCGTTGAAGCGGGGAACTATGGCTACACCTTC.

The chain combines TRBV5-6 with TRBJ2-1, with a tentative D call TRBD1 (6 bases). CDR3 length: 13 amino acids. The germline V gene has CDR1 SGHDT and CDR2 YYEEEE. The V gene lost 4 bases and the J gene lost 13 bases, with 18 bases spanning the gap. CDR3 protein: CASSPRLTGSQFF. The CDR3 region has the DNA TGTGCCAGCAGCCCCCGCTTAACAGGGTCCCAGTTCTTC.

The V and J genes are TRBV25-1 and TRBJ1-4, with a tentative D call TRBD1 (6 bases). CDR3 size: 16 residues. V shed 2 bases and J shed 3 bases, with 13 bases lying between them. Germline CDR1 MGHDK, CDR2 SYGVNS. The CDR3 is CASSELTDRSNEKLFF. The DNA for the CDR3 is TGTGCCAGCAGTGAACTAACGGACAGATCTAATGAAAAACTGTTTTTT.

The chain is built from TRBV7-2 and TRBJ1-5; no reliable D call. The CDR3 extends over 13 amino acids. Germline lookup yields CDR1 SGHTA and CDR2 FQGNSA. Trimming cost V 0 bases and J 6 bases, with 6 bases left between them. This CDR3 reads CASSLATGQPQHF. For the CDR3, the DNA is TGTGCCAGCAGCTTAGCGACTGGTCAGCCCCAGCATTTT.

The rearrangement links TRBV21-1 to TRBJ1-2; the D call in the table, TRBD1, was not verified against the DNA. TRBV21-1 is given as a pseudogene. The CDR3 consists of 15 residues. CDR3 nucleotides: TGTGCCAGCAGCAAAGGGGTCGTGGGGGCGGGTGGCTACACCTTC. Translated, it gives CASSKGVVGAGGYTF.

The chain links TRBV19 to TRBJ1-4; 8 bases line up with TRBD1. V was pared by 6 bases and J by 8 bases, with 14 bases of the junction left unmatched. CDR3 length: 16 residues. Germline assignment: CDR1 LNHDA and CDR2 SQIVND (reference sequence). CDR3 DNA: TGTGCCAGTAGGACTACAGGGGGACGGGCTCGGGAAAAACTGTTTTTT. Protein: CASRTTGGRAREKLFF.

This sequence joins TRBV6-1 and TRBJ1-2; 9 nucleotides line up with TRBD1. CDR1 and CDR2 (germline): MNHNS, SASEGT. The CDR3 totals 16 residues. J lost 8 bases, V lost 4 bases, and 14 bases had no gene match. Written as DNA, the CDR3 is TGTGCCAGCAGTGTCGGACAGGGGACCCTCGCTAGAGGCTACACCTTC. The encoded protein is CASSVGQGTLARGYTF.

The V and J genes are TRBV6-5 and TRBJ2-1; tentative D call: TRBD2 (6 bases). Trimming stripped 6 bases from V and 9 bases from J, with 21 bases between. CDR1 is MNHEY, CDR2 SVGAGI, per germline. This CDR3 comprises 15 residues. CDR3: CASSLLDWGGGEQFF. Written as DNA, the CDR3 is TGTGCCAGCAGCCTACTAGACTGGGGAGGCGGTGAGCAGTTCTTC.

This sequence joins TRBV30 and TRBJ2-1; D call uncertain. The CDR3 spans 11 residues. V was clipped by 4 bases and J by 8 bases, with 9 bases between them. Germline V lookup: CDR1 GTSNPN, CDR2 SVGIG (reference sequence). DNA of the CDR3: TGTGCCTGGACGGAGTCCTATGAGCAGTTCTTC. Translation gives CAWTESYEQFF.

CDR3 sequence reads: CATSRAGIEKLFF. CDR3 sequence (DNA): TGTGCCACCAGCAGAGCAGGGATTGAAAAACTGTTTTTT. The chain uses TRBV15 and TRBJ1-4; tentative D call: TRBD1 (5 bases). Trimming shortened V by 1 base and J by 7 bases, and 7 bases separated the two germline ends. The V gene's germline CDR1 is LNHNV and CDR2 YYDKDF (reference sequence). CDR3 length: 13 amino acids.

The rearrangement joins TRBV18 to TRBJ2-3, with D tentatively TRBD1 (5 bases). Trimming took 2 bases from V and 0 from J, leaving 24 bases between them. The CDR3 runs 20 residues. CDR1 is KGHSH, CDR2 LQKENI, per germline. The CDR3: CASSPAKGSEQTSSTDTQYF. As DNA, the CDR3 is TGTGCCAGCTCACCAGCGAAGGGGTCGGAACAAACCTCTAGCACAGATACGCAGTATTTT.

The chain has TRBV10-3 and TRBJ1-6; D is perhaps TRBD1 (6 bases). From germline, CDR1 is ENHRY and CDR2 SYGVKD. The CDR3 loop spans 14 amino acids. The V end was cut by 2 bases, the J end by 6 bases, with 8 bases between. Written as DNA, the CDR3 is TGTGCCATCAGTGAGGCGGACAGTAATTCACCCCTCCACTTT. Its translation: CAISEADSNSPLHF.

V gene TRBV5-4 combines with J gene TRBJ2-7; TRBD2 agrees at 8 bases. There are 14 residues in the CDR3. Trimming cost V 3 bases and J 6 bases; bases outside gene matches: 8. Germline V gene data show CDR1 as SGHNT and CDR2 as YYREEE (reference sequence). In DNA, the CDR3 is TGTGCCAGCAGCTCCCAAGCGGGAGAAGGCGAGCAGTACTTC. Protein sequence: CASSSQAGEGEQYF. The whole variable domain, filled in from reference TRBV5-4 and TRBJ2-7, reads ETGVTQSPTHLIKTRGQQVTLRCSSQSGHNTVSWYQQALGQGPQFIFQYYREEENGRGNFPPRFSGLQFPNYSSELNVNALELDDSALYLCASSSQAGEGEQYFGPGTRLTVT.

DNA of the CDR3: TGTGCCAGCAGTACGGGACAGGCGACGAAAGAGACCCAGTACTTC. This codes for CASSTGQATKETQYF. This chain connects TRBV6-5 to TRBJ2-5, with TRBD1 identical over 8 bases. The CDR3 has 15 amino acids. Unmatched junction bases numbered 8, after V lost 5 bases and J lost 3 bases. Germline CDR1 MNHEY, CDR2 SVGAGI.

Regarding this clone: Germline is not matched at one junction end, which may reflect a read error. The CDR3 sequence: CASSLAGEHYEQYF. CDR3 sequence (DNA): TGTGCCAGCAGCCTAGCGGGAGAACATTACGAGCAGTACTTC. The V and J genes are TRBV7-6 and TRBJ2-7; 10 nucleotides align to TRBD2. This CDR3 has 14 residues. The germline V gene has CDR1 SGHVS and CDR2 FNYEAQ. Using reference TRBV7-6 and TRBJ2-7 for the parts outside the CDR3, the full variable domain is GAGVSQSPRYKVTKRGQDVALRCDPISGHVSLYWYRQALGQGPEFLTYFNYEAQQDKSGLPNDRFSAERPEGSISTLTIQRTEQRDSAMYRCASSLAGEHYEQYFGPGTRLTVT.

V usage is TRBV2 and J usage is TRBJ1-4; D perhaps matches TRBD1 (5 bases). The CDR3 sequence is 15 residues long. V was cut by 8 bases and J by 4 bases, with 17 bases left in between. The germline V gene encodes CDR1 SNHLY and CDR2 FYNNEI. CDR3 protein: CASGGGSWSNEKLFF. CDR3 coding DNA: TGTGCCAGCGGGGGGGGATCGTGGAGTAATGAAAAACTGTTTTTT.

The chain is built from TRBV7-6 and TRBJ2-7; D perhaps matches TRBD1 (6 bases). V was trimmed by 5 bases and J by 0 bases, leaving 11 bases between them. This CDR3 comprises 14 residues. Germline V CDR1 and CDR2: SGHVS, FNYEAQ. CDR3 loop: CASSRTDGSYEQYF. CDR3 sequence (DNA): TGTGCCAGCAGCCGGACAGACGGCTCCTACGAGCAGTACTTC.

V gene TRBV4-1 combines with J gene TRBJ2-6; D might be TRBD2 (7 bases). There are 16 residues in the CDR3. Germline values: CDR1 MGHRA, CDR2 YSYEKL. V lost 0 bases and J lost 4, with 10 bases in between. The CDR3 here is CASSQESGTGANVLTF. The CDR3 coding sequence is TGCGCCAGCAGCCAAGAGAGCGGGACAGGGGCCAACGTCCTGACTTTC.

The V and J genes are TRBV2 and TRBJ2-5; D possibly corresponds to TRBD2 (6 bases). From germline, CDR1 is SNHLY and CDR2 FYNNEI. The CDR3 is 13 amino acids. V was trimmed by 6 bases and J by 3 bases, leaving 11 bases between them. The CDR3 DNA reads as TGTGCCAGCAGCTTGGCGGGAAAAGAGACCCAGTACTTC. Its protein is CASSLAGKETQYF.

This chain joins TRBV6-1 and TRBJ2-7; 8 bases align to TRBD1. Germline values: CDR1 MNHNS, CDR2 SASEGT. CDR3 length equals 16 residues. V trimming: 1 base; J trimming: 2 bases; junction bases outside the gene matches: 7. CDR3 nucleotide sequence: TGTGCCAGCAGTGAAGGGACAGGGAAGGGTACCTACGAGCAGTACTTC. The encoded protein is CASSEGTGKGTYEQYF.

The CDR3: CASRRDSASYEQYF. As DNA, the CDR3 is TGTGCCAGCAGGCGGGACAGCGCTTCCTACGAGCAGTACTTC. The chain links TRBV6-5 to TRBJ2-7; a possible D gene is TRBD1 (7 bases). This CDR3 spans 14 amino acids. CDR1 and CDR2 from the germline V gene are MNHEY and SVGAGI. Trimming pared 6 bases from V and 1 base from J, leaving 13 bases between.

V is TRBV4-3 and J is TRBJ2-1, with D tentatively TRBD2 (7 bases). The length of the CDR3 is 16 residues. Trimming stripped 0 bases from V and 4 bases from J, with 13 bases between. Germline-derived CDR1 and CDR2 are LGHNA and YSLEER. The CDR3 region is CASSQDLGGQYNEQFF. Written as DNA, the CDR3 is TGCGCCAGCAGCCAAGATTTGGGGGGGCAATACAATGAGCAGTTCTTC.

The rearrangement links TRBV28 to TRBJ1-1, with a weak D call TRBD1 (5 bases). Deletions cut 10 bases from V and 1 base from J, with 10 bases between. The CDR3 totals 12 residues. Germline loops: CDR1 MDHEN, CDR2 SYDVKM. Written as DNA, the CDR3 is TGTGCCACCGCGGACAAGAACACTGAAGCTTTCTTT. This sequence encodes CATADKNTEAFF.

The chain carries TRBV27 and TRBJ1-3, with D tentatively TRBD1 (5 bases). Germline V gene lookup returns CDR1 MNHEY and CDR2 SMNVEV (reference sequence). V dropped 0 bases and J dropped 6 bases, with 12 bases sitting between them. The CDR3 totals 15 residues. The CDR3 DNA sequence: TGTGCCAGCAGTTTATCGGGGGGAGGTTCAAACACCATATATTTT. Translation gives CASSLSGGGSNTIYF.